The present entry profiles one T cell receptor (beta chain) with its context. One end of the junction is discordant with germline, which a read error may explain. This specimen belongs to a study of blood T cells in healthy people across ages. Donors were systemically healthy Caucasian individuals from Russia aged about 6 to 95 years. The CDR3 is 15 residues long. Germline V gene data show CDR1 as MNHEY and CDR2 as SMNVEV (reference sequence). PCR was performed a second time for about 7 to 12 cycles using a sample-barcoded 5' primer and a J-beta primer mix. A single record per CDR3 protein comes from TCRdb applying MiXCR to the 5' RACE reads. In the table there are fewer than 950,000 distinct CDR3 sequences, around 36% of which are singletons.

What was sequenced was blood. This clonotype originated in a man aged 18-30 years in good health. The V and J genes are TRBV27 and TRBJ1-2; D not certain. The CDR3 region is CTSMGRAKEFYGYTF. The CDR3 bases are TGTACCAGCATGGGAAGGGCGAAAGAATTCTATGGCTACACCTTC.